This entry lists 5 T cell receptor beta chains sequenced from one sample in a study of T cell repertoires in cytomegalovirus infection. TCRdb processed the reads anew with MiXCR; each CDR3 protein has one entry. The sample has roughly 760,000 distinct CDR3 sequences; roughly a third are singletons. The sample consisted of PBMCs. The receptors were gathered from a human donor in good health (CMV status not recorded). Some clones in this sample may be carry-over from other donors' samples.

V gene TRBV23-1 combines with J gene TRBJ1-4; 8 bases fit TRBD1. TRBV23-1 is an ORF for which the function is uncertain. V lost 0 bases, J lost 8 bases, and 11 bases stayed unmatched. The CDR3 loop spans 17 amino acids. Here the CDR3 DNA reads TGCGCCAGCAGTCAATCAGCTTCCGACAGGGGATCGGAAAAACTGTTTTTT. It yields the protein CASSQSASDRGSEKLFF.

A remark on this clonotype: The junction and the germline gene differ at one end; a read error may be behind it. Here the CDR3 DNA reads TGTGCCAGCAGCCCCGGGGCTAGCAGAGATACGCAGTATTTT. Protein product: CASSPGASRDTQYF. This sequence joins TRBV7-9 and TRBJ2-3; D is tentatively TRBD1 or TRBD2 (5 bases each). This CDR3 is 14 amino acids long. CDR1 is SEHNR and CDR2 is FQNEAQ in the germline V gene (reference sequence). The whole variable domain, filled in from reference TRBV7-9 and TRBJ2-3, reads DTGVSQNPRHKITKRGQNVTFRCDPISEHNRLYWYRQTLGQGPEFLTYFQNEAQLEKSRLLSDRFSAERPKGSFSTLEIQRTEQGDSAMYLCASSPGASRDTQYFGPGTRLTVL.

This chain connects TRBV11-2 to TRBJ2-3; tentatively, D is TRBD2 (6 bases). CDR1 and CDR2 from the germline V gene are SGHAT and FQNNGV. This CDR3 region has 15 residues. Trimming removed 5 bases at V and 7 bases at J, with 19 bases between. CDR3 region: CASSPRLGGENTQYF. The CDR3 region has the DNA TGTGCCAGCAGCCCCCGGTTGGGGGGAGAAAATACGCAGTATTTT.

The chain carries TRBV7-6 and TRBJ2-5, with a weak D call TRBD1 (6 bases). V was clipped by 5 bases and J by 0 bases, with 10 bases between them. This CDR3 is built from 14 residues. Germline V lookup: CDR1 SGHVS, CDR2 FNYEAQ. The CDR3 spells CASSLWTDQETQYF. CDR3 in DNA: TGTGCCAGCAGCCTCTGGACAGACCAAGAGACCCAGTACTTC.

There are a few counts of this clonotype. This rearrangement joins TRBV6-8 to TRBJ2-1, with 15 nucleotides matching TRBD2. Losses at the gene ends were 7 bases for V and 0 bases for J; bases not matched to a gene: 7. In germline, CDR1 is MNHGY, CDR2 SAAAGT. This CDR3 spans 18 amino acids. The CDR3 spells CASNRTSGRVSSYNEQFF. The CDR3 DNA is TGTGCCAGCAATCGGACTAGCGGGAGGGTAAGCTCCTACAATGAGCAGTTCTTC.